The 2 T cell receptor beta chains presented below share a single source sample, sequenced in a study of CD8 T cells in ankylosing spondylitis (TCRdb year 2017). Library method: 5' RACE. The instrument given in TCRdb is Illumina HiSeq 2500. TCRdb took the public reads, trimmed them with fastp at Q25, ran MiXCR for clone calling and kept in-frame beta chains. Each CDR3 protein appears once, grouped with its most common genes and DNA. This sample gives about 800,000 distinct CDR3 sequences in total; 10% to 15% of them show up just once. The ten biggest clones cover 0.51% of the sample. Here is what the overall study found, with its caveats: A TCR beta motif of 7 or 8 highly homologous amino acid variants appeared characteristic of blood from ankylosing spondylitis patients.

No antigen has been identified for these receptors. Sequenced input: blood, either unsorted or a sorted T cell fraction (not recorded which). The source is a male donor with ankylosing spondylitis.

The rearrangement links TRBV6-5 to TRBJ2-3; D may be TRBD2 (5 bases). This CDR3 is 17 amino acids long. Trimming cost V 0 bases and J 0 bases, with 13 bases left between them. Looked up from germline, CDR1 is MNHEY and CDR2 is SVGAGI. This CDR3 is CASSYSGTGISTDTQYF. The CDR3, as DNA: TGTGCCAGCAGTTACTCAGGAACGGGAATTAGCACAGATACGCAGTATTTT.

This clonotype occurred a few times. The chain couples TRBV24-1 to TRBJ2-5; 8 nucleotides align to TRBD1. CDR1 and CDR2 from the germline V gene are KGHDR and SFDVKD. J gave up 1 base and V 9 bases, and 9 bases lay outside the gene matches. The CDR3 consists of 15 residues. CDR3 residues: CATSHPDRAQETQYF. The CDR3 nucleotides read TGTGCCACCTCCCACCCGGACAGGGCCCAAGAGACCCAGTACTTC.